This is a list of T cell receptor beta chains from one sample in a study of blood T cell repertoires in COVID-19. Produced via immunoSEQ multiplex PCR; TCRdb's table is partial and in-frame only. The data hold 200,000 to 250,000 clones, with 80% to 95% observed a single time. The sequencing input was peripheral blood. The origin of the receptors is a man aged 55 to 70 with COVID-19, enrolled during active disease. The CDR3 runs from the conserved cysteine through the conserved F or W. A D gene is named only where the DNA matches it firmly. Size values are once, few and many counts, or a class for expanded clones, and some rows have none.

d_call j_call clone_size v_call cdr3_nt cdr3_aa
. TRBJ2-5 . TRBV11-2 TGTGCCAGCAGCTTGGGGCGGGACCCGGTGGAGACCCAGTACTTC CASSLGRDPVETQYF
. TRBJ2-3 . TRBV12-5 TGTGCTAGTGGTCCGGGACTGGTCGGCACAGATACGCAGTATTTT CASGPGLVGTDTQYF
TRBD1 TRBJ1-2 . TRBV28 TGTGCCAGCTCCTTTTTAGCGGGACAGCCCTATGGCTACACCTTC CASSFLAGQPYGYTF
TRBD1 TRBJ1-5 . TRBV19 TGTGCCAGTAGTTCCCCGGACAGGGGAGGCAATCAGCCCCAGCATTTT CASSSPDRGGNQPQHF
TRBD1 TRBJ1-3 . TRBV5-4 TGTGCCAGCAGCCCCGGACAGGGTAGGACTGGAAACACCATATATTTT CASSPGQGRTGNTIYF
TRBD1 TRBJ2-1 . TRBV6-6 TGTGCCAGCGAAGCCGGGACAGGGGTCTACAATGAGCAGTTCTTC CASEAGTGVYNEQFF
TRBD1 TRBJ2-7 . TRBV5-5 TGTGCCAGCAGCTTGGGGCCGGACAGGGTTTACGAGCAGTACTTC CASSLGPDRVYEQYF
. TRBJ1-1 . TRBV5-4 TGTGCCAGCAGCTTGGTTTTGGGGGGGAATACTGAAGCTTTCTTT CASSLVLGGNTEAFF
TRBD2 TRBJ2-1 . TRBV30 TGTGCCTGGAGTGGGGGACTAGCGAAGACTAATGAGCAGTTCTTC CAWSGGLAKTNEQFF
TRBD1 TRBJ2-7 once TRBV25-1 TGTGCCAGCAGTACACCCGCGGACAGGGTACCGTACTTC CASSTPADRVPYF